This T cell receptor (beta chain) was sequenced for a study of blood T cells in healthy people across ages. Ten or more counts support this clonotype. Its matching antigen is unknown. It was with a sample-barcoded 5' primer and a J-beta primer mix that a second PCR of roughly 7 to 12 cycles was run. TCRdb re-analysed the 5' RACE reads in MiXCR, keeping a single row per CDR3 protein. The data hold some 1.5 million distinct CDR3 sequences, with roughly 27% observed a single time. Points from the study as a whole: Naive T cell percentage showed a strong correlation with TCR beta diversity.

Sequences were obtained from blood. This TCR came from a young woman in good health.

The CDR3 bases are TGCAGTGCTCACAGGACAGCCTCCTACGAGCAGTACTTC. Amino acids: CSAHRTASYEQYF. The V call is TRBV20-1, the J call TRBJ2-7; D possibly corresponds to TRBD1 (6 bases). This CDR3 is 13 amino acids long. The V gene's germline CDR1 is DFQATT and CDR2 SNEGSKA (reference sequence). The V end was cut by 5 bases, the J end by 0 bases, with 11 bases between.